These 10 T cell receptor beta chains came from one sample sequenced in a study of blood T cells in healthy people across ages. A second PCR of 7 to 11 cycles used a sample-barcoded 5' primer and a J-beta primer mix. Using its own MiXCR run on the 5' RACE reads, TCRdb lists one record per CDR3 protein. The table includes approximately 780,000 distinct CDR3 sequences, 25% to 30% detected once. This same sample was also part of a study on T cells of mothers and their children.

Sample: blood. The origin of the receptors is a boy aged 5-17 years in good health.

Remarks on this clonotype: Since the CDR3 does not end with the conserved phenylalanine or tryptophan, this likely comes from a read error. The chain recombines TRBV12-3 or TRBV12-4 with TRBJ1-4, with 9 bases matching TRBD1. The CDR3 consists of 13 residues. V lost 6 bases and J lost 8; bases outside the gene matches: 4. The CDR3 DNA sequence: TGTGCCAGCAGCGGACAGGGGCGCGAAAAACTGTTTTAT. This encodes CASSGQGREKLFY.

In this sample, this clonotype turned up a few times. The V gene is TRBV3-1, the J gene TRBJ1-2, with unresolved D. Looked up from germline, CDR1 is LGHDT and CDR2 is YNNKEL (reference sequence). Between the trimmed V and J ends, which lost 4 bases and 8 bases, there was a span of 26 bases. This CDR3 has 17 amino acids. CDR3 DNA: TGTGCCAGCAGCCCTCAACGAGTTCGGTCCAGGTTTTACGGCTACACCTTC. This encodes CASSPQRVRSRFYGYTF. Drawing the rest from reference TRBV3-1 and TRBJ1-2, the complete variable domain is DTAVSQTPKYLVTQMGNDKSIKCEQNLGHDTMYWYKQDSKKFLKIMFSYNNKELIINETVPNRFSPKSPDKAHLNLHINSLELGDSAVYFCASSPQRVRSRFYGYTFGSGTRLTVV.

This rearrangement joins TRBV7-9 to TRBJ1-1, with D maybe TRBD1 (5 bases). The V and J ends lost 2 bases and 1 base respectively, with 11 bases between them. The CDR3 is 15 amino acids. The germline CDR1 and CDR2 sequences are SEHNR and FQNEAQ (reference sequence). CDR3 residues: CASSLTPGPNTEAFF. The CDR3 DNA sequence: TGTGCCAGCAGCTTAACCCCGGGACCGAACACTGAAGCTTTCTTT.

V usage is TRBV6-5 and J usage is TRBJ2-7; 11 positions match TRBD1. With 8 bases clipped from V and 3 bases from J, the junction kept 0 bases outside the gene matches. The CDR3 is made up of 12 amino acids. Germline V gene lookup returns CDR1 MNHEY and CDR2 SVGAGI. The chain's CDR3 is CASGTGGYEQYF. The CDR3 nucleotides are TGTGCCAGCGGGACAGGGGGCTACGAGCAGTACTTC.

This clonotype was detected a few times. V is TRBV10-3 and J is TRBJ2-5, with D possibly called TRBD1 or TRBD2 (5 bases each). Gene TRBJ2-7 matches the end of the DNA better, so the J call may be wrong. Germline-derived CDR1 and CDR2 are ENHRY and SYGVKD. The CDR3 sequence is 15 residues long. CDR3 DNA: TGTGCCATCAGTGGGGACGGACACGGGCCCTACGAGCAGTACTTC. It yields the protein CAISGDGHGPYEQYF.

This clonotype has a handful of counts. The chain employs TRBV18 and TRBJ2-1; 7 nucleotides match TRBD1. The J segment lost 0 bases and the V segment lost 3 bases, leaving 2 bases of the junction unmatched. The CDR3 has 15 amino acids. Germline CDR1 and CDR2: KGHSH and LQKENI. The chain's CDR3 is CASSPGQYSYNEQFF. In DNA, the CDR3 is TGTGCCAGCTCACCGGGACAGTACTCCTACAATGAGCAGTTCTTC. Based on the CDR3 plus reference TRBV18 and TRBJ2-1, the full variable domain is NAGVMQNPRHLVRRRGQEARLRCSPMKGHSHVYWYRQLPEEGLKFMVYLQKENIIDESGMPKERFSAEFPKEGPSILRIQQVVRGDSAAYFCASSPGQYSYNEQFFGPGTRLTVL.

The rearrangement links TRBV27 to TRBJ1-4; TRBD1 is a possible D gene (5 bases). The CDR3 consists of 12 residues. CDR1 MNHEY and CDR2 SMNVEV come from the germline V gene (reference sequence). Trimming left V 4 bases short and J 8 bases short, with 8 bases between. The CDR3 spells CASSWRGEKLFF. The DNA of the CDR3 is TGTGCCAGCAGTTGGCGGGGGGAAAAACTGTTTTTT.

The V and J genes are TRBV3-1 and TRBJ1-1; tentative D call: TRBD1 (5 bases). Germline V gives CDR1 LGHDT, CDR2 YNNKEL (reference sequence). The germline V and J ends were trimmed by 6 bases and 6 bases, with 11 bases remaining between them. The CDR3 is made up of 12 amino acids. The CDR3 here is CASRGGEAEAFF. CDR3 sequence (DNA): TGTGCCAGCAGAGGAGGGGAGGCTGAAGCTTTCTTT.

A few counts support this clonotype. The chain links TRBV9 to TRBJ2-7; TRBD1 might be the D (5 bases). CDR1 SGDLS and CDR2 YYNGEE come from the germline V gene. V shed 4 bases and J shed 7 bases, with 18 bases lying between them. The CDR3 sequence is 14 residues long. The CDR3 sequence is CASSPRGTQREQYF. In DNA, the CDR3 is TGTGCCAGCAGCCCTAGGGGAACTCAGAGAGAGCAGTACTTC.

This clonotype was seen only a few times. V gene TRBV20-1 combines with J gene TRBJ2-7; 11 bases fit TRBD2. The J call is in doubt because the DNA end fits TRBJ2-1 better. CDR1 and CDR2 (germline): DFQATT, SNEGSKA (reference sequence). This CDR3 has 17 amino acids. CDR3 residues: CSAKTALAGGNYNEQFF. The CDR3 DNA sequence: TGCAGTGCGAAGACTGCATTAGCGGGGGGGAACTACAATGAGCAGTTCTTC.